These 10 T cell receptor beta chains share one sample of origin, sequenced in a study of cytomegalovirus exposure and HLA in healthy donors. The PCR was carried out with 60 Vbeta primers and 13 Jbeta primers. Data came from immunoSEQ multiplex PCR; TCRdb stores just in-frame clones and leaves some out. The sample includes about 160,000 clones, roughly 80% seen only once; the top ten take more than 2%. The sample was PBMCs. The receptors here all came from a middle-aged man in good health and CMV-seropositive.

The chain combines TRBV10-3 with TRBJ2-7; D possibly corresponds to TRBD1 (6 bases). V was trimmed by 1 base and J by 4 bases, leaving 11 bases between them. CDR1 and CDR2 (germline): ENHRY, SYGVKD. This CDR3 contains 14 residues. CDR3 loop: CAISELGQPYEQYF. DNA of the CDR3: TGTGCCATCAGTGAGTTAGGACAGCCTTACGAGCAGTACTTC.

The chain carries TRBV9 and TRBJ2-3; 11 bases align to TRBD2. Germline V gene lookup returns CDR1 SGDLS and CDR2 YYNGEE. The ends lost 0 bases at V and 3 bases at J; junction bases unmatched: 3. The CDR3 sequence is 16 residues long. The CDR3 is CASSVAPSGGTDTQYF. The CDR3 DNA follows: TGTGCCAGCAGCGTAGCACCTAGCGGGGGGACAGATACGCAGTATTTT.

The V call is TRBV19, the J call TRBJ2-7; D is perhaps TRBD1 (7 bases). Germline-derived CDR1 and CDR2 are LNHDA and SQIVND (reference sequence). The ends were cut back, 4 bases at V and 2 bases at J, with 9 bases in the middle. The CDR3 extends over 13 amino acids. CDR3 in amino acids: CASSTGGTYEQYF. In nucleotides, the CDR3 is TGTGCCAGTAGTACAGGGGGGACCTACGAGCAGTACTTC.

The rearrangement uses TRBV5-4 and TRBJ1-1, with D possibly being TRBD1 (5 bases). The germline V gene has CDR1 SGHNT and CDR2 YYREEE (reference sequence). The CDR3 is 17 amino acids. Trimming removed 1 base at V and 0 bases at J, with 16 bases between. As DNA, the CDR3 is TGTGCCAGCAGCTTGAGTATCAGGAGGGACTTGAACACTGAAGCTTTCTTT. Amino acids: CASSLSIRRDLNTEAFF.

The chain has TRBV5-6 and TRBJ2-5, with D possibly TRBD2 on 6 matching bases. Germline lookup yields CDR1 SGHDT and CDR2 YYEEEE. This CDR3 is built from 15 residues. Trimming took off 1 base at V and 4 bases at J, with 14 bases between the two ends. The CDR3 nucleotides are TGTGCCAGCAGCTTGTTTGGCAAGGAGGGAGAGACCCAGTACTTC. Translated: CASSLFGKEGETQYF. Using reference TRBV5-6 and TRBJ2-5 for the parts outside the CDR3, the full variable domain is DAGVTQSPTHLIKTRGQQVTLRCSPKSGHDTVSWYQQALGQGPQFIFQYYEEEERQRGNFPDRFSGHQFPNYSSELNVNALLLGDSALYLCASSLFGKEGETQYFGPGTRLLVL.

The gene calls are TRBV23-1 and TRBJ1-2, with TRBD1 as a possible D gene (5 bases). TRBV23-1 belongs to the ORF category, with a function that is uncertain. This CDR3 has 13 amino acids. V lost 8 bases and J lost 8, with 18 bases in between. DNA for the CDR3: TGCGCCAGCTATTGGATTGGGGCGGGGGGCTACACCTTC. Translation: CASYWIGAGGYTF.

This chain links TRBV5-1 with TRBJ1-1; TRBD1 aligns across 8 bases. CDR1 is SGHRS, CDR2 YFSETQ, per germline. Germline trimming cut 4 bases from V and 0 bases from J; bases unmatched to any gene: 8. This CDR3 is built from 16 residues. CDR3 sequence reads: CASSRTGQGVNTEAFF. CDR3 DNA: TGCGCCAGCAGCCGAACTGGACAGGGAGTGAACACTGAAGCTTTCTTT.

The CDR3 nucleotides are TGTGCCAGCAGCCCGGGACAGGGAGTATCAAGTGCTTTCTTT. It yields the protein CASSPGQGVSSAFF. The chain combines TRBV27 with TRBJ1-1; 9 positions match TRBD1. CDR3 length equals 14 residues. The ends lost 6 bases at V and 11 bases at J; junction bases unmatched: 13. CDR1 MNHEY and CDR2 SMNVEV come from the germline V gene (reference sequence).

On this clone itself: Other DNA sequences of this sample code for an identical CDR3. V and J are TRBV6-1 and TRBJ2-3, with 11 bases aligning to TRBD2. Losses at the gene ends were 6 bases for V and 1 base for J; bases not matched to a gene: 3. CDR1 MNHNS and CDR2 SASEGT come from the germline V gene. The CDR3 contains 15 residues. The CDR3 here is CASRTGLAGTDTQYF. In nucleotides, the CDR3 is TGTGCCAGCAGAACGGGACTAGCGGGCACAGATACGCAGTATTTT.

The chain couples TRBV7-9 to TRBJ2-5; 7 bases align to TRBD2. V trimming: 8 bases; J trimming: 7 bases; junction bases outside the gene matches: 7. Looked up from germline, CDR1 is SEHNR and CDR2 is FQNEAQ (reference sequence). The CDR3 is 12 residues long. CDR3 amino acids: CASLGWEGTQYF. The CDR3 coding sequence is TGTGCCAGCCTGGGCTGGGAGGGGACCCAGTACTTC.